The present entry profiles one T cell receptor beta chain with its context. The antigen is not known. This sample was included in a study of T cell responses to AZD1222 COVID-19 vaccine. The method was immunoSEQ multiplex PCR; TCRdb's version includes in-frame clones alone and lacks a portion of them. The profile shows roughly 130,000 clones, about 88% of them singletons. Broader study findings: Seropositivity was recorded at baseline in only 6 or 7 AZD1222 recipients. When two AZD1222 doses had been given, Spike-specific TCR breadth and depth rose.

V was cut by 4 bases and J by 2 bases, with 9 bases left in between. CDR3 size: 13 residues. CDR1 SGHRS and CDR2 YFSETQ come from the germline V gene. The J gene is TRBJ1-1, the V gene TRBV5-1, with D unclear. This TCR was recovered from an adult in good health. Sequenced here: peripheral blood, sampled on day 0 of AZD1222 vaccination. The chain's CDR3 is CASSTDHNTEAFF. DNA for the CDR3: TGCGCCAGCAGCACTGACCATAACACTGAAGCTTTCTTT. The full variable domain, in which reference TRBV5-1 and TRBJ1-1 provide the parts outside the CDR3, is KAGVTQTPRYLIKTRGQQVTLSCSPISGHRSVSWYQQTPGQGLQFLFEYFSETQRNKGNFPGRFSGRQFSNSRSEMNVSTLELGDSALYLCASSTDHNTEAFFGQGTRLTVV.